This is a list of T cell receptor beta chains from one sample in a study of T cell repertoires in cytomegalovirus infection. One entry per CDR3 protein results from TCRdb running MiXCR on the reads. This table has a few hundred thousand distinct CDR3 sequences, 17% appearing once. Sequencing used PBMCs. The receptors here all came from a human donor in good health (CMV status not recorded). Some clones in this sample may be carry-over from other donors' samples. The CDR3 runs from the conserved cysteine through the conserved F or W. The order of the fields is clone size, J gene, V gene, D gene, CDR3 protein, CDR3 DNA. The D gene is left open where the match is weak. Clone sizes are given selectively: once, few, many, or a class where the clone is expanded.

>few|TRBJ1-5|TRBV27|.
CASSLWRGQPQHF
TGTGCCAGCAGTTTATGGCGGGGGCAGCCCCAGCATTTT
>few|TRBJ1-2|TRBV28|.
CASNPGQNYGYTF
TGTGCCAGCAACCCCGGACAGAACTATGGCTACACCTTC
>many|TRBJ2-1|TRBV7-9|TRBD1
CASSLRDRGYNEQFF
TGTGCCAGCAGCTTACGGGACAGGGGTTACAATGAGCAGTTCTTC
>.|TRBJ2-1|TRBV27|TRBD2
CASTSSGGINEQFF
TGTGCCAGCACCTCATCCGGGGGGATCAATGAGCAGTTCTTC
>many|TRBJ2-1|TRBV12-5|.
CASGLTPGDNEQFF
TGTGCTAGTGGTTTGACCCCAGGGGACAATGAGCAGTTCTTC
>.|TRBJ2-4|TRBV13|.
CASSAADSLAKNIQYF
TGTGCCAGCAGCGCGGCCGATTCGCTAGCCAAAAACATTCAGTACTTC
>few|TRBJ1-1|TRBV6-5|.
CASRIGVANTEAFF
TGTGCCAGCAGGATCGGGGTAGCAAACACTGAAGCTTTCTTT
>few|TRBJ2-3|TRBV10-3|TRBD2
CAISEPNSGATDTQYF
TGTGCCATCAGTGAGCCTAATAGCGGGGCGACAGATACGCAGTATTTT
>many|TRBJ1-1|TRBV27|.
CASSLTGINTEAFF
TGTGCCAGCAGTTTAACGGGGATAAACACTGAAGCTTTCTTT
>.|TRBJ2-1|TRBV2|.
CASSEMGVINNEQFF
TGTGCCAGCAGTGAAATGGGCGTGATTAACAATGAGCAGTTCTTC
>.|TRBJ2-1|TRBV6-1|.
CASQEAFDGEQFF
TGTGCCAGCCAGGAGGCTTTTGACGGTGAGCAGTTCTTC
>.|TRBJ1-5|TRBV7-9|.
CASSLAREDVNQPQHF
TGTGCCAGCAGCTTAGCCAGGGAGGACGTCAATCAGCCCCAGCATTTT
>few|TRBJ2-1|TRBV28|.
CASSYEGNEQFF
TGTGCCAGCAGTTATGAGGGTAATGAGCAGTTCTTC
>.|TRBJ2-7|TRBV19|TRBD1
CASSIDSGTGSYEQYF
TGTGCCAGTAGTATTGACTCCGGGACAGGCTCCTACGAGCAGTACTTC
>many|TRBJ2-3|TRBV7-2|.
CASSHRDRGPDTQYF
TGTGCCAGCAGTCACCGCGACCGTGGGCCAGATACGCAGTATTTT
>many|TRBJ2-1|TRBV7-2|TRBD2
CASSPYSGGPYNEQFF
TGTGCCAGCAGCCCGTATAGCGGGGGGCCCTACAATGAGCAGTTCTTC
>.|TRBJ2-7|TRBV4-1|.
CASSQSRGSEYEQYF
TGCGCCAGCAGCCAGAGTAGAGGGAGTGAGTACGAGCAGTACTTC
>many|TRBJ1-4|TRBV28|.
CASSPRGAHAEKLFF
TGTGCCAGCAGTCCTAGGGGAGCACATGCGGAAAAACTGTTTTTT
>few|TRBJ2-3|TRBV7-3|TRBD2
CASSYQTGGPDTQYF
TGTGCCAGCAGCTATCAAACGGGGGGGCCAGATACGCAGTATTTT
>.|TRBJ2-5|TRBV25-1|TRBD1
CASSGLGQGEETQYF
TGTGCCAGCAGTGGTTTGGGACAGGGTGAGGAGACCCAGTACTTC
>.|TRBJ2-5|TRBV5-1|TRBD1
CASSSGTASGETQYF
TGCGCCAGCAGTTCCGGGACAGCCTCCGGGGAGACCCAGTACTTC
>few|TRBJ2-1|TRBV7-9|TRBD2
CASRGLAPYNEQFF
TGTGCCAGCAGGGGACTAGCGCCCTACAATGAGCAGTTCTTC
>many|TRBJ1-1|TRBV18|TRBD1
CASSSGQVVETEAFF
TGTGCCAGCTCATCGGGACAGGTCGTGGAGACTGAAGCTTTCTTT
>.|TRBJ2-3|TRBV3-1|.
CASSRRLAGAGDTQYF
TGTGCCAGCAGCCGTCGACTAGCAGGGGCCGGGGATACGCAGTATTTT
>many|TRBJ2-2|TRBV7-2|.
CASSLALRRTNTGELFF
TGTGCCAGCAGCTTAGCCCTTCGACGGACGAACACCGGGGAGCTGTTTTTT
>.|TRBJ1-5|TRBV12-3/TRBV12-4|.
CASSLYRDQPQHF
TGTGCCAGCAGTTTGTACCGAGATCAGCCCCAGCATTTT
>many|TRBJ2-7|TRBV11-2|TRBD1
CASSYSGGPYTYEQYF
TGTGCCAGCAGCTACTCAGGGGGCCCTTATACCTACGAGCAGTACTTC
>.|TRBJ2-3|TRBV11-1|.
CASSLVAPRTGTDTQYF
TGTGCCAGCAGCTTAGTAGCCCCGAGGACAGGCACAGATACGCAGTATTTT
>.|TRBJ1-2|TRBV28|TRBD1
CASSGGTEKTYGYTF
TGTGCCAGCAGCGGGGGGACAGAAAAGACCTATGGCTACACCTTC
>many|TRBJ2-6|TRBV4-3|.
CASSQSGLSGANVLTF
TGCGCCAGCAGCCAGTCTGGACTGTCTGGGGCCAACGTCCTGACTTTC
>few|TRBJ2-7|TRBV28|.
CASSRGGTGNEQYF
TGTGCCAGCAGCCGGGGGGGGACAGGGAACGAGCAGTACTTC
>many|TRBJ2-7|TRBV12-3/TRBV12-4|.
CASSSVGKVGYEQYF
TGTGCCAGCAGTTCTGTGGGGAAGGTCGGGTACGAGCAGTACTTC
>.|TRBJ1-2|TRBV28|TRBD1
CASSPLDRVGVGYTF
TGTGCCAGCAGTCCCCTGGACAGGGTAGGTGTTGGCTACACCTTC
>.|TRBJ2-7|TRBV20-1|.
CSASPQGIQSYEQYF
TGCAGTGCTAGTCCCCAGGGGATTCAGTCCTACGAGCAGTACTTC
>.|TRBJ2-4|TRBV12-3/TRBV12-4|.
CASTPTEWHIQYF
TGTGCCAGCACACCCACGGAGTGGCACATTCAGTACTTC
>.|TRBJ2-2|TRBV7-9|.
CASSAPGAHTGELFF
TGTGCCAGCAGCGCACCAGGAGCGCACACCGGGGAGCTGTTTTTT
>few|TRBJ2-7|TRBV12-3/TRBV12-4|.
CASSFQRTILFYEQYF
TGTGCCAGCAGTTTCCAGAGGACCATACTTTTCTACGAGCAGTACTTC
>many|TRBJ2-1|TRBV6-2/TRBV6-3|.
CASTIGLGRGSYNEQFF
TGTGCCAGCACGATAGGGCTAGGGCGGGGTTCCTACAATGAGCAGTTCTTC
>.|TRBJ1-1|TRBV7-9|TRBD1
CASSLVDRAGTEAFF
TGTGCCAGCAGCTTAGTTGACAGGGCGGGCACTGAAGCTTTCTTT
>many|TRBJ1-2|TRBV7-9|TRBD1
CASSNPGQGKEGYTF
TGTGCCAGCAGCAATCCGGGACAGGGAAAGGAAGGCTACACCTTC
>many|TRBJ2-1|TRBV11-2|.
CASSFFGAGIYNEQFF
TGTGCCAGCAGCTTCTTTGGGGCAGGGATATACAATGAGCAGTTCTTC
>.|TRBJ1-2|TRBV19|TRBD1
CASSNGDRRGYTF
TGTGCCAGTAGTAATGGGGACAGGCGAGGCTACACCTTC
>many|TRBJ2-5|TRBV7-9|TRBD2
CASSFGGAVGETQYF
TGTGCCAGCAGCTTCGGGGGGGCCGTCGGGGAGACCCAGTACTTC
>many|TRBJ2-2|TRBV7-2|.
CASSSLGRANTGELFF
TGTGCCAGCAGCTCCCTCGGCAGGGCAAACACCGGGGAGCTGTTTTTT
>many|TRBJ1-4|TRBV2|TRBD1
CASNAGTGNEKLFF
TGTGCCAGCAACGCCGGGACAGGGAATGAAAAACTGTTTTTT
>many|TRBJ1-2|TRBV11-2|.
CASSLEPSLDGYTF
TGTGCCAGCAGCTTAGAACCTAGTCTGGATGGCTACACCTTC
>.|TRBJ1-3|TRBV4-2|.
CASSQLGLSGNTIYF
TGTGCCAGCAGTCAGCTCGGGCTGTCTGGAAACACCATATATTTT
>.|TRBJ1-2|TRBV5-4|TRBD1
CASSSKATGWDGYTF
TGTGCCAGCAGCTCAAAAGCGACAGGGTGGGATGGCTACACCTTC
>many|TRBJ2-5|TRBV7-2|.
CASSPRATTRETQYF
TGTGCCAGCAGCCCTCGGGCGACGACAAGGGAGACCCAGTACTTC
>.|TRBJ1-6|TRBV28|.
CASREGNNSPLHF
TGTGCCAGCAGGGAAGGGAATAATTCACCCCTCCACTTT
>.|TRBJ1-1|TRBV28|TRBD1
CASSWRGTGVTEAFF
TGTGCCAGCAGTTGGAGAGGGACAGGGGTAACTGAAGCTTTCTTT
>.|TRBJ2-2|TRBV20-1|TRBD1
CSARDPRTGADTGELFF
TGCAGTGCTAGAGATCCCCGGACAGGGGCGGACACCGGGGAGCTGTTTTTT
>.|TRBJ2-7|TRBV27|TRBD1
CASSFADRGYEQYF
TGTGCCAGCAGTTTCGCGGACAGGGGCTACGAGCAGTACTTC
>many|TRBJ1-5|TRBV7-2|TRBD1
CASSLRTGGNQPQHF
TGTGCCAGCAGCTTAAGGACAGGAGGCAATCAGCCCCAGCATTTT
>.|TRBJ2-7|TRBV5-6|.
CASSLKDLKQYF
TGTGCCAGCAGCTTGAAGGACCTAAAGCAGTACTTC